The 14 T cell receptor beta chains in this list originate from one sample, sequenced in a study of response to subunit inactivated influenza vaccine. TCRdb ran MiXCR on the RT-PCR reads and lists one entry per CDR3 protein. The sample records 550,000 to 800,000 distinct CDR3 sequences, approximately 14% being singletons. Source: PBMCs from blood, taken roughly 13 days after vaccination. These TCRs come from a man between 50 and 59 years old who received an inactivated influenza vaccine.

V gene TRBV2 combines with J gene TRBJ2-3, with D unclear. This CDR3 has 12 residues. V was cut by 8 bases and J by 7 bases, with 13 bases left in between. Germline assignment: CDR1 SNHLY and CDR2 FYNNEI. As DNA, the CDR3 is TGTGCCAGCGTTCGAGGATATTATACGCAGTATTTT. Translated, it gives CASVRGYYTQYF.

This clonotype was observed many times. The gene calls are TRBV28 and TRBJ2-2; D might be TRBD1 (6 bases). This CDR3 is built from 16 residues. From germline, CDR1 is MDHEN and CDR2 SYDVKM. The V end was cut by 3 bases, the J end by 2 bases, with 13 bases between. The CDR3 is CASSFPTGGNTGELFF. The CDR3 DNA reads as TGTGCCAGCAGTTTTCCGACAGGAGGCAACACCGGGGAGCTGTTTTTT.

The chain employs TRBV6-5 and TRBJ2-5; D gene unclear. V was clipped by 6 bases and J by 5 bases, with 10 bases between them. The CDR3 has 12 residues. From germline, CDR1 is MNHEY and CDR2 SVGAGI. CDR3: CASRSSVETQYF. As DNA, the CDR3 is TGTGCCAGCAGGTCGTCCGTGGAGACCCAGTACTTC.

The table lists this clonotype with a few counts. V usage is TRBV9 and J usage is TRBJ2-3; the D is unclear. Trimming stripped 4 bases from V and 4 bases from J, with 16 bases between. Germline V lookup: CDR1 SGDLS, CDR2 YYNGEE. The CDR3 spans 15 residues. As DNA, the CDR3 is TGTGCCAGCAGCCTGCGGTTTCACGGCGCAGATACGCAGTATTTT. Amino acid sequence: CASSLRFHGADTQYF.

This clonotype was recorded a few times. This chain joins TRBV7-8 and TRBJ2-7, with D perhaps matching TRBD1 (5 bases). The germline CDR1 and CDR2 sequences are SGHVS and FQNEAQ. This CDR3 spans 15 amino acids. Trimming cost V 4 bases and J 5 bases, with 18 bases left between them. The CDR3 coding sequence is TGTGCCAGCAGCTCTACCGAAGGGGCGCAGGACGAGCAGTACTTC. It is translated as CASSSTEGAQDEQYF.

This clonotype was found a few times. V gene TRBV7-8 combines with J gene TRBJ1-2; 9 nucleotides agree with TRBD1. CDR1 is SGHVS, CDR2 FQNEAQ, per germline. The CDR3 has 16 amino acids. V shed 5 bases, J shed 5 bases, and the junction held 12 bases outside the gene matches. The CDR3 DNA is TGTGCCAGCAGCCCCTTAACAGGGGGCAGGGATTATGGCTACACCTTC. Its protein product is CASSPLTGGRDYGYTF.

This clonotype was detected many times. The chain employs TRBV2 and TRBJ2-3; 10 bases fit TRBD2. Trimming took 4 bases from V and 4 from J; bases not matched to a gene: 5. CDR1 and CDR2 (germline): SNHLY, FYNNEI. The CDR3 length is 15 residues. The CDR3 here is CASSGASGSADTQYF. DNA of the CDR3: TGTGCCAGCAGTGGGGCTAGCGGGAGCGCAGATACGCAGTATTTT.

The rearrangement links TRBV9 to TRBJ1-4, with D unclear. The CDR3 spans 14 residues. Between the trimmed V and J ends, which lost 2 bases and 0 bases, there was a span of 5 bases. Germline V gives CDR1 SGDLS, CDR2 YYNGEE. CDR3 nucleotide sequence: TGTGCCAGCAGCGTCTCCGCAACTAATGAAAAACTGTTTTTT. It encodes CASSVSATNEKLFF.

CDR3 DNA: TGTGCCAGCACCTTGAGCGGGGGAAACATCAATGAGCAGTTCTTC. Translation gives CASTLSGGNINEQFF. The chain combines TRBV28 with TRBJ2-1; 8 positions match TRBD2. The CDR3 consists of 15 residues. V shed 7 bases, J shed 6 bases, and the junction held 11 bases outside the gene matches. The germline V gene has CDR1 MDHEN and CDR2 SYDVKM.

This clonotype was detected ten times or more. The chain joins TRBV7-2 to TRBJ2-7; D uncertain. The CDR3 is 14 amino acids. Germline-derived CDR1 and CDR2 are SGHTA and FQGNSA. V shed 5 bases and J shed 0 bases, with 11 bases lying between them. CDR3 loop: CASSPRLFSYEQYF. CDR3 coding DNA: TGTGCCAGCAGCCCCCGACTGTTCTCCTACGAGCAGTACTTC.

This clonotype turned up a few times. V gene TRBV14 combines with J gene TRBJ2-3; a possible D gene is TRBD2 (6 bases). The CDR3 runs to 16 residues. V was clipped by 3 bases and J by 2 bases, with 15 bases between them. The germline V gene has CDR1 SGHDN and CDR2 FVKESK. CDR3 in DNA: TGTGCCAGCAGCCATGGGTGGACGGGACTCACAGATACGCAGTATTTT. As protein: CASSHGWTGLTDTQYF.

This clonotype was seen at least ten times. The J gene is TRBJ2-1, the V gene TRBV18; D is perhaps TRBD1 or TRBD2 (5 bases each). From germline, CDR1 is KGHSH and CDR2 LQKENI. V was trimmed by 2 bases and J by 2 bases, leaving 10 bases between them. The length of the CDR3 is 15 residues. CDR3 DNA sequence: TGTGCCAGCTCACCAGAGGGGAGCCCCTACAATGAGCAGTTCTTC. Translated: CASSPEGSPYNEQFF.

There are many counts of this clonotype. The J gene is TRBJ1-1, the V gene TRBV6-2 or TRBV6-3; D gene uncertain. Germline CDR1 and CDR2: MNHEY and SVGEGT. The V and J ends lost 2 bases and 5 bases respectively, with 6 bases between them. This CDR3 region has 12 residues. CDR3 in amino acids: CASSYAVTEAFF. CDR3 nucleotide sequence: TGTGCCAGCAGTTACGCGGTAACTGAAGCTTTCTTT.

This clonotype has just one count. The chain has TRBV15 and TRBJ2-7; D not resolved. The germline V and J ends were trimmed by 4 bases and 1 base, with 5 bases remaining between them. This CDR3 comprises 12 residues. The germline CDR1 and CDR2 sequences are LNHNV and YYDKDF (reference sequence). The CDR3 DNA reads TGTGCCACCAGCAAAGGGTCCTACGAGCAGTACTTC. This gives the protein CATSKGSYEQYF.